The present TCR beta chain was sequenced within a study of OX40 agonist ivuxolimab in advanced cancers. The repertoire was sequenced with immunoSEQ multiplex PCR; TCRdb's copy has only in-frame clones and lacks some. This table holds approximately 90,000 clones, approximately 91% found once. This CDR3 contains 18 residues. Germline values: CDR1 SGHTA, CDR2 FQGNSA. V dropped 5 bases and J dropped 2; count of bases not matched to a gene: 12. In this sample, this clone turned up once. Patients had blood sampled at baseline and again on cycle 4 day 1 and cycle 7 day 1. The clonotype originates from an adult with an advanced solid tumor such as melanoma, head and neck, liver or kidney cancer. The V call is TRBV7-2, the J call TRBJ2-4, with 10 bases lining up with TRBD2. The sample consisted of CD4+ or CD8+ T cells sorted from blood, taken in a trial of the OX40 agonist ivuxolimab. The CDR3 sequence is CASSPLAGAVGTKNIQYF. The CDR3 region has the DNA TGTGCCAGCAGCCCTCTAGCGGGGGCCGTGGGAACCAAAAACATTCAGTACTTC.